This T cell receptor beta chain was identified during a study of cytomegalovirus exposure and HLA in healthy donors. This PCR relied on a set of 60 Vbeta primers and 13 Jbeta primers. Measured with immunoSEQ multiplex PCR; TCRdb has only the in-frame clones, and not every one. The profile shows around 150,000 clones, approximately 78% of them singletons. A remark on this clone: Its antigen is as yet unknown.

There are 15 residues in the CDR3. Germline CDR1 SNHLY, CDR2 FYNNEI. Trimming removed 6 bases from V and 3 bases from J; junction bases left unmatched: 4. Study-wide points: The study found most TCR sequences rare, yet found some public TCRs in many donors. In vitro experiments confirmed that three CMV-associated chains were specific for CMV antigens.

The sequence came from a woman in her thirties or forties in good health and CMV-seronegative. The sequenced sample was PBMCs. The gene calls are TRBV2 and TRBJ2-1; 11 bases are shared with TRBD2. The CDR3, as DNA: TGTGCCAGCAGGTTAACTAGCGGGGGCTACAATGAGCAGTTCTTC. As protein: CASRLTSGGYNEQFF.